The TCR beta chain described here comes from a study of Ad26.COV2.S vaccination and SARS-CoV-2 variants. In the study overall: Of the COV1001 trial arms, the Ad26.COV2.S arm included the donor.

The CDR3 consists of 15 residues. J was trimmed by 2 bases and V by 2 bases; bases with no gene match: 6. Germline values: CDR1 SQVTM, CDR2 ANQGSEA. The treatment is: approximately 18 received Ad26.COV2.S at low or high dose, single or two shots; several received placebo; per-sample allocation not given. Specimens were obtained on day 63 following the first vaccine or placebo injection. Spike of the Wuhan-strain SARS-CoV-2 was expressed by an Ad26 vector, which formed the vaccine. Sequencing used immunoSEQ multiplex PCR; TCRdb keeps in-frame clones, though not all of them. The table has roughly 500,000 clones, roughly 89% seen once. A few counts support this clone. Its antigen is unknown. Study conclusions and caveats: It was found that vaccine and placebo recipients had similar non-spike TCR breadth. TCR breadth and depth estimates may have understated total T cell responses.

The starting material was peripheral blood, obtained in a trial of Ad26.COV2.S vaccine versus placebo. The clonotype originates from a person aged 18-65 years who received the Ad26.COV2.S COVID-19 vaccine or a placebo. V and J are TRBV29-1 and TRBJ2-1; 7 bases map to TRBD2. The CDR3 nucleotides read TGCAGCGTTGAAAAGGGAGGGAGCCCCTACAATGAGCAGTTCTTC. Translation gives CSVEKGGSPYNEQFF.